The next 5 T cell receptor beta chains were all read from a single sample in a study of blood T cells in healthy people across ages. A J-beta primer mix and a sample-barcoded 5' primer were used in a second PCR of about 7 to 11 cycles. TCRdb independently ran MiXCR on the 5' RACE reads; one entry per CDR3 protein. Found here are about 1.5 million distinct CDR3 sequences, approximately 39% of them singletons; the top ten hold approximately 4.1%. Sequencing was performed on blood. All receptors come from a woman aged 18-29 years in good health.

The chain carries TRBV6-2 or TRBV6-3 and TRBJ1-1; D ambiguous. With 7 bases removed from V and 0 bases from J, the gap between germline ends came to 9 bases. The CDR3 runs 13 residues. Looked up from germline, CDR1 is MNHEY and CDR2 is SVGEGT. The CDR3 DNA is TGTGCCAGCACCGACACAATGAACACTGAAGCTTTCTTT. Its translation is CASTDTMNTEAFF.

The CDR3 spells CASSESQELYEQYF. Written as DNA, the CDR3 is TGTGCCAGCAGTGAATCACAGGAACTCTACGAGCAGTACTTC. This rearrangement joins TRBV2 to TRBJ2-7, with a weak D call TRBD1 (5 bases). The ends were cut back, 2 bases at V and 3 bases at J, with 11 bases in the middle. The germline gives CDR1 SNHLY, CDR2 FYNNEI. The CDR3 length is 14 residues.

This chain connects TRBV28 to TRBJ1-1, with D possibly TRBD1 on 6 matching bases. This CDR3 has 14 amino acids. V was clipped by 6 bases and J by 4 bases, with 15 bases between them. CDR1 and CDR2 (germline): MDHEN, SYDVKM. CDR3 in DNA: TGTGCCAGCAGCCCCAGGGGAAGGGGCACTGAAGCTTTCTTT. It specifies CASSPRGRGTEAFF.

This clonotype was detected only a few times. The chain uses TRBV7-2 and TRBJ1-2; possible D gene TRBD1, 6 bases. Trimming shortened V by 3 bases and J by 5 bases, and 13 bases separated the two germline ends. Germline-derived CDR1 and CDR2 are SGHTA and FQGNSA. This CDR3 is built from 14 residues. The CDR3 sequence: CASSFQGRRYGYTF. The CDR3 coding sequence is TGTGCCAGCAGCTTTCAGGGGAGACGGTATGGCTACACCTTC.

The CDR3: CASTSAHTGETQYF. CDR3 DNA sequence: TGTGCCAGCACCTCCGCCCATACCGGGGAGACCCAGTACTTC. The rearrangement links TRBV6-5 to TRBJ2-5; D gene unclear. This CDR3 region has 14 residues. The V gene lost 7 bases and the J gene lost 5 bases, with 17 bases spanning the gap. From germline, CDR1 is MNHEY and CDR2 SVGAGI.